Each of the 12 T cell receptor beta chains below was sequenced from the same sample in a study of T cells in Graves' hyperthyroidism and ophthalmopathy. The source material, RNA transcripts, was used to amplify TCR beta CDR3 regions. The HTBI primer set served for first-round RT-PCR of the TCR CDR3. TCRdb processed the multiplex PCR reads anew with MiXCR; each CDR3 protein has one entry. The table includes hundreds of thousands of distinct CDR3 sequences, approximately 19% detected once. The sequenced sample consisted of blood. Receptor source: a woman in her forties or fifties with Graves' hyperthyroidism that later progressed to Graves' ophthalmopathy.

This sequence joins TRBV9 and TRBJ1-3; D is ambiguous. Germline loops: CDR1 SGDLS, CDR2 YYNGEE. V lost 2 bases to trimming and J lost 0 bases, with 15 bases between them. This CDR3 is built from 17 residues. CDR3 in DNA: TGTGCCAGCAGCGTTGGATCTGGCGGGAACTCTGGAAACACCATATATTTT. It is translated as CASSVGSGGNSGNTIYF. The whole variable domain, filled in from reference TRBV9 and TRBJ1-3, reads DSGVTQTPKHLITATGQRVTLRCSPRSGDLSVYWYQQSLDQGLQFLIQYYNGEERAKGNILERFSAQQFPDLHSELNLSSLELGDSALYFCASSVGSGGNSGNTIYFGEGSWLTVV.

This clonotype was seen many times. The chain uses TRBV20-1 and TRBJ2-5, with 9 bases that match TRBD2. The V gene's germline CDR1 is DFQATT and CDR2 SNEGSKA (reference sequence). Losses at the gene ends were 1 base for V and 5 bases for J; bases not matched to a gene: 5. The CDR3 length is 14 residues. DNA of the CDR3: TGCAGTGCTAGAGTGAGCGGGGGGCCTGAGACCCAGTACTTC. It codes for CSARVSGGPETQYF.

The chain links TRBV6-1 to TRBJ2-3; TRBD1 matches 8 bases. Germline V lookup: CDR1 MNHNS, CDR2 SASEGT. The CDR3 contains 14 residues. J gave up 2 bases and V 6 bases, and 4 bases lay outside the gene matches. This chain's CDR3 is CASRRQGNTDTQYF. The CDR3 region has the DNA TGTGCCAGCAGACGACAGGGGAACACAGATACGCAGTATTTT.

This clonotype was observed many times. The chain uses TRBV18 and TRBJ2-1, with D perhaps matching TRBD2 (5 bases). The germline V gene encodes CDR1 KGHSH and CDR2 LQKENI. V dropped 1 base and J dropped 8 bases, with 18 bases sitting between them. The CDR3 spans 16 residues. CDR3 amino acids: CASSPQGEGDIDEQFF. CDR3 DNA: TGTGCCAGCTCACCACAGGGAGAGGGAGACATTGATGAGCAGTTCTTC. Together with reference TRBV18 and TRBJ2-1, the CDR3 gives the full variable domain: NAGVMQNPRHLVRRRGQEARLRCSPMKGHSHVYWYRQLPEEGLKFMVYLQKENIIDESGMPKERFSAEFPKEGPSILRIQQVVRGDSAAYFCASSPQGEGDIDEQFFGPGTRLTVL.

The rearrangement links TRBV15 to TRBJ1-5; TRBD1 agrees at 9 bases. CDR1 is LNHNV and CDR2 is YYDKDF in the germline V gene (reference sequence). This CDR3 is 16 amino acids long. The J segment lost 0 bases and the V segment lost 2 bases, leaving 2 bases of the junction unmatched. The DNA of the CDR3 is TGTGCCACCAGCAGAACGGACAGGGGTAGCAATCAGCCCCAGCATTTT. Amino acids: CATSRTDRGSNQPQHF.

In its sample, this clonotype was seen a few times. The chain couples TRBV7-2 to TRBJ1-1; D may be TRBD1 (5 bases). V was cut by 5 bases and J by 6 bases, with 19 bases left in between. Germline V lookup: CDR1 SGHTA, CDR2 FQGNSA. The CDR3 totals 15 residues. The CDR3 region is CASSRDGLRGAEAFF. Here the CDR3 DNA reads TGTGCCAGCAGCCGTGATGGGCTTAGGGGCGCTGAAGCTTTCTTT. The whole variable domain, filled in from reference TRBV7-2 and TRBJ1-1, reads GAGVSQSPSNKVTEKGKDVELRCDPISGHTALYWYRQSLGQGLEFLIYFQGNSAPDKSGLPSDRFSAERTGGSVSTLTIQRTQQEDSAVYLCASSRDGLRGAEAFFGQGTRLTVV.

This rearrangement joins TRBV2 to TRBJ2-2; no firm D call. The CDR3 length is 14 residues. Germline loops: CDR1 SNHLY, CDR2 FYNNEI. V lost 1 base to trimming and J lost 6 bases, with 9 bases between them. The CDR3 reads CASSEGVRAGELFF. For the CDR3, the DNA is TGTGCCAGCAGTGAAGGTGTCCGGGCCGGGGAGCTGTTTTTT.

This clonotype was counted many times. The chain couples TRBV6-1 to TRBJ1-2; TRBD1 aligns across 7 bases. Trimming cost V 6 bases and J 4 bases; bases outside gene matches: 5. Per the germline V gene, CDR1 is MNHNS and CDR2 is SASEGT. CDR3 length: 13 residues. CDR3 nucleotides: TGTGCCAGCAGATCCCAGGGGGTCTATGGCTACACCTTC. Translated, it gives CASRSQGVYGYTF.

This clonotype was counted between two and nine times. This chain connects TRBV29-1 to TRBJ2-1; 8 nucleotides align to TRBD2. This CDR3 spans 13 amino acids. The germline gives CDR1 SQVTM, CDR2 ANQGSEA. Trimming removed 4 bases from V and 6 bases from J; junction bases left unmatched: 5. Here the CDR3 reads CSVGSGGTNEQFF. CDR3 coding DNA: TGCAGCGTTGGAAGCGGGGGTACCAATGAGCAGTTCTTC.

Worth noting for this clonotype: Its ends do not fully match the called genes, so a read error is possible. Written as DNA, the CDR3 is TGCCCCAGCAGCACCGGGACAGCTTATAATTCACCCCTCCACTTT. As protein: CPSSTGTAYNSPLHF. The chain carries TRBV5-1 and TRBJ1-6, with 7 positions matching TRBD1. The CDR3 spans 15 residues. Germline CDR1 SGHRS, CDR2 YFSETQ.

On this clonotype: This sequence may be a read error, since a much larger clone differs from it by one base. The chain links TRBV11-2 to TRBJ1-4, with D tentatively TRBD1 (6 bases). The germline V gene encodes CDR1 SGHAT and CDR2 FQNNGV. The CDR3 consists of 14 residues. The CDR3 DNA sequence: TGTGCCAGCAGCTTAAGACAGGCGGGTGAAAGACTGTTTTTT. This codes for CASSLRQAGERLFF.

This clonotype appeared a few times. This chain links TRBV19 with TRBJ1-1, with a possible D match to TRBD1 (5 bases). Germline CDR1 and CDR2: LNHDA and SQIVND (reference sequence). The CDR3 runs to 13 residues. V lost 7 bases, J lost 5 bases, and 14 bases lay in between. The CDR3 loop is CASKKPQGTEAFF. The CDR3 region has the DNA TGTGCCAGTAAAAAGCCCCAGGGTACTGAAGCTTTCTTT. Based on the CDR3 plus reference TRBV19 and TRBJ1-1, the full variable domain is DGGITQSPKYLFRKEGQNVTLSCEQNLNHDAMYWYRQDPGQGLRLIYYSQIVNDFQKGDIAEGYSVSREKKESFPLTVTSAQKNPTAFYLCASKKPQGTEAFFGQGTRLTVV.